This TCR beta chain was captured in a study of regulatory T cells in long-lasting Graves disease. Study-wide results and limits: TRBV28, TRBJ1-2 and TRBJ2-5 emerged as the favored segments in persistent disease. Since the sample size was small, accuracy may have been reduced.

CDR3 size: 14 residues. Between the trimmed V and J ends, which lost 3 bases and 2 bases, there was a span of 11 bases. The V gene's germline CDR1 is ENHRY and CDR2 SYGVKD. Sample time point: newly diagnosed GD, antithyroid drugs for less than 3 months. PBMC RNA was the source of the TCR library. This clonotype was counted at least ten times. The antigen is undetermined. Construction of the TCR beta libraries employed iRepertoire HTBI primers in conjunction with Arm-PCR of CDR3 regions. TCRdb reprocessed the multiplex PCR reads via MiXCR and lists one record per CDR3 protein. The repertoire consists of 200,000 to 250,000 distinct CDR3 sequences, with roughly 19% occurring once and the leading ten covering over 9.5%. The sample also formed part of further work on T cells in Graves' hyperthyroidism and ophthalmopathy. Turning to that study: The hyperthyroidism was newly diagnosed and had lasted under 2 months; the patients were aged 18 to 65. Orbital computed tomography, thyroid ultrasound, serum thyroxine and TRAb, and clinical symptoms together informed the diagnoses.

This chain links TRBV10-3 with TRBJ2-7; D remains unclear. The sequenced sample was peripheral blood mononuclear cells (PBMCs), obtained at new diagnosis, from a patient treated with antithyroid drugs. The sequence was collected from a woman in her 30s with Graves disease. The CDR3 reads CAISEVMGTYEQYF. Here the CDR3 DNA reads TGTGCCATCAGTGAAGTGATGGGAACCTACGAGCAGTACTTC.